These 26 T cell receptor beta chains were sequenced from one sample in a study of CD4 T cells in relation to SARS-CoV-2 and coronaviruses. For these TCRs, the target antigens are not known. Method: immunoSEQ multiplex PCR; TCRdb's copy keeps in-frame clones and lacks some. The sample contains roughly 21,000 clones, more than 75% of which appear only once. The unexposed donors gave CD4+ T cells in about 2011-2019, prior to COVID-19. CD4+ T cells were isolated from the cells after 10 days of culture. Sequences were obtained from CD4+ T cells from PBMCs, cultured in vitro. The receptors were sampled from a human donor in good health.

This rearrangement joins TRBV6-2 or TRBV6-3 to TRBJ2-5, with D hard to call. The germline V gene encodes CDR1 MNHEY and CDR2 SVGEGT. The CDR3 is made up of 16 amino acids. The V end lost 2 bases, the J end lost 2 bases, and 15 bases lay between the germline ends. CDR3 bases: TGTGCCAGCAGTTACGGGTATTCGCAAACTCAAGAGACCCAGTACTTC. It translates to CASSYGYSQTQETQYF.

The chain combines TRBV7-8 with TRBJ2-7; perhaps TRBD2 as D (6 bases). Germline values: CDR1 SGHVS, CDR2 FQNEAQ. Trimming removed 3 bases from V and 1 base from J, with 13 bases in between. The CDR3 loop spans 15 amino acids. In DNA form, the CDR3 reads TGTGCCAGCAGCTTGGGGGGAGATAGGTCCTACGAGCAGTACTTC. It translates to CASSLGGDRSYEQYF. The entire variable domain, with the rest obtained from reference TRBV7-8 and TRBJ2-7, is as follows: GAGVSQSPRYKVAKRGQDVALRCDPISGHVSLFWYQQALGQGPEFLTYFQNEAQLDKSGLPSDRFFAERPEGSVSTLKIQRTQQEDSAVYLCASSLGGDRSYEQYFGPGTRLTVT.

The CDR3 region is CASSPRGSTGGYTF. The CDR3 DNA reads as TGTGCCAGTAGTCCCCGGGGGTCTACGGGGGGCTACACCTTC. The chain joins TRBV19 to TRBJ1-2; D is perhaps TRBD1 (5 bases). This CDR3 spans 14 amino acids. Trimming cost V 5 bases and J 8 bases, with 18 bases left between them. Germline lookup yields CDR1 LNHDA and CDR2 SQIVND (reference sequence).

This chain joins TRBV19 and TRBJ2-7; 13 bases are a match to TRBD2. Germline CDR1 is LNHDA and CDR2 is SQIVND (reference sequence). Trimming at V came to 4 bases and at J to 6 bases, leaving 3 bases not matched to a gene. CDR3 length: 14 amino acids. In nucleotides, the CDR3 is TGTGCCAGTAGTAAGTGGACTAGCGGGAGCGAGCAGTACTTC. This encodes CASSKWTSGSEQYF. Using reference TRBV19 and TRBJ2-7 for the parts outside the CDR3, the full variable domain is DGGITQSPKYLFRKEGQNVTLSCEQNLNHDAMYWYRQDPGQGLRLIYYSQIVNDFQKGDIAEGYSVSREKKESFPLTVTSAQKNPTAFYLCASSKWTSGSEQYFGPGTRLTVT.

The chain employs TRBV10-1 and TRBJ1-2, with TRBD1 matching 8 bases. Germline values: CDR1 WNHNN, CDR2 SYGVQD (reference sequence). Trimming at V came to 6 bases and at J to 8 bases, leaving 5 bases not matched to a gene. The CDR3 is 12 amino acids. DNA of the CDR3: TGCGCCAGCAGCGGACAGGGAGGCGGCTACACCTTC. This encodes CASSGQGGGYTF.

The genes are TRBV5-1 and TRBJ2-3; D gene uncertain. Germline V gene sequence: CDR1 SGHRS, CDR2 YFSETQ. Trimming took off 7 bases at V and 1 base at J, with 13 bases between the two ends. The CDR3 loop spans 14 amino acids. The CDR3 bases are TGCGCCAGCGGCAAGGAACCCCGCACAGATACGCAGTATTTT. Translated: CASGKEPRTDTQYF.

V and J are TRBV7-6 and TRBJ2-3; 8 bases are a match to TRBD2. Per the germline V gene, CDR1 is SGHVS and CDR2 is FNYEAQ. The CDR3 is made up of 16 amino acids. With V trimmed by 1 base and J by 2 bases, 5 bases remained unmatched. In DNA form, the CDR3 reads TGTGCCAGCAGCTTAGGAGCGGGAGTAACCACAGATACGCAGTATTTT. It specifies CASSLGAGVTTDTQYF.

The V call is TRBV5-1, the J call TRBJ1-1; 7 bases agree with TRBD1. The V gene end was trimmed by 2 bases and the J gene end by 4 bases; junction bases not matched to a gene: 8. The CDR3 consists of 15 residues. Germline V lookup: CDR1 SGHRS, CDR2 YFSETQ. The CDR3 region has the DNA TGCGCCAGCAGCTTCGAGACAGGGAAGGGCACTGAAGCTTTCTTT. This sequence encodes CASSFETGKGTEAFF.

This chain links TRBV10-2 with TRBJ2-7; 7 nucleotides match TRBD2. The germline V gene encodes CDR1 WSHSY and CDR2 SAAADI. V shed 2 bases and J 3 bases; nucleotides not matched to a gene: 4. CDR3 length: 14 residues. The CDR3 DNA reads as TGCGCCAGCAGTGAGGGGACTAAACACTACGAGCAGTACTTC. Its protein product is CASSEGTKHYEQYF.

This clone has just one count. The chain has TRBV7-9 and TRBJ1-4; D is undetermined. V was pared by 1 base and J by 5 bases, with 8 bases between. The CDR3 is 14 residues long. Germline V gene data show CDR1 as SEHNR and CDR2 as FQNEAQ (reference sequence). The CDR3 DNA sequence: TGTGCCAGCAGCTTAGGCTTGGGGAATGAAAAACTGTTTTTT. It yields the protein CASSLGLGNEKLFF.

The chain is built from TRBV3-1 (or the pseudogene TRBV3-2) and TRBJ1-1; D remains ambiguous. The germline gives CDR1 LGHDT, CDR2 YNNKEL (reference sequence). The ends were cut back, 4 bases at V and 3 bases at J, with 12 bases in the middle. The CDR3 totals 14 residues. DNA of the CDR3: TGTGCCAGCAGCCTGCCCGGAAGGGACACTGAAGCTTTCTTT. Its protein product is CASSLPGRDTEAFF.

This rearrangement joins TRBV18 to TRBJ2-7; the D call may be TRBD1 or TRBD2 (5 bases each). The V and J ends lost 2 bases and 5 bases respectively, with 10 bases between them. The CDR3 has 13 residues. Germline CDR1 and CDR2: KGHSH and LQKENI. CDR3 sequence reads: CASSPNGGNEQYF. DNA for the CDR3: TGTGCCAGCTCACCAAATGGGGGAAACGAGCAGTACTTC.

The J gene is TRBJ1-2, the V gene TRBV4-2, with D unclear. Trimming stripped 3 bases from V and 1 base from J, with 9 bases between. Looked up from germline, CDR1 is LGHNA and CDR2 is YNFKEQ. The CDR3 runs to 14 residues. The CDR3 bases are TGTGCCAGCAGCCAGGCGGAGGGTAACTATGGCTACACCTTC. This sequence encodes CASSQAEGNYGYTF.

The chain carries TRBV9 and TRBJ1-1; D is undetermined. The CDR3 loop spans 13 amino acids. Looked up from germline, CDR1 is SGDLS and CDR2 is YYNGEE. V dropped 4 bases and J dropped 0 bases, with 7 bases sitting between them. CDR3 DNA sequence: TGTGCCAGCAGCCCTCAGGTGAACACTGAAGCTTTCTTT. Its translation: CASSPQVNTEAFF.

Here the CDR3 DNA reads TGTGCCAGTAGTGTTACGGACCTACAAGTTCAGCCCCAGCATTTT. It translates to CASSVTDLQVQPQHF. This chain links TRBV19 with TRBJ1-5; D is undetermined. The CDR3 length is 15 residues. Germline CDR1 and CDR2: LNHDA and SQIVND (reference sequence). V was clipped by 5 bases and J by 6 bases, with 17 bases between them.

The rearrangement uses TRBV23-1 and TRBJ1-1; D might be TRBD1 (6 bases). TRBV23-1 falls under the ORF class, with uncertain function. Trimming stripped 3 bases from V and 0 bases from J, with 23 bases between. The CDR3 covers 19 residues. This CDR3 reads CASSHQTGEEGQVNTEAFF. CDR3 nucleotides: TGCGCCAGCAGTCACCAGACAGGAGAAGAGGGGCAGGTGAACACTGAAGCTTTCTTT.

The chain links TRBV30 to TRBJ1-5; D is undetermined. Germline assignment: CDR1 GTSNPN and CDR2 SVGIG (reference sequence). This CDR3 spans 14 amino acids. Trimming took off 0 bases at V and 3 bases at J, with 9 bases between the two ends. CDR3 in DNA: TGTGCCTGGAGTGTGGTAAGGAACAATCAGCCCCAGCATTTT. Amino acids: CAWSVVRNNQPQHF.

The V call is TRBV2, the J call TRBJ2-7, with D perhaps matching TRBD2 (6 bases). Per germline, CDR1 SNHLY and CDR2 FYNNEI. Trimming took off 4 bases at V and 1 base at J, with 14 bases between the two ends. The CDR3 is made up of 15 amino acids. The CDR3 sequence is CASSAGSGTSYEQYF. In nucleotides, the CDR3 is TGTGCCAGCAGTGCTGGTAGCGGAACGTCCTACGAGCAGTACTTC.

The V gene is TRBV18, the J gene TRBJ2-5; the D is unclear. Germline loops: CDR1 KGHSH, CDR2 LQKENI. This CDR3 is 14 amino acids long. V was shortened by 0 bases and J by 1 base, with 6 bases between the two germline ends. CDR3 amino acids: CASSPPGVQETQYF. As DNA, the CDR3 is TGTGCCAGCTCACCACCTGGGGTCCAAGAGACCCAGTACTTC. The whole variable domain, filled in from reference TRBV18 and TRBJ2-5, reads NAGVMQNPRHLVRRRGQEARLRCSPMKGHSHVYWYRQLPEEGLKFMVYLQKENIIDESGMPKERFSAEFPKEGPSILRIQQVVRGDSAAYFCASSPPGVQETQYFGPGTRLLVL.

CDR3 nucleotide sequence: TGTGCCAGCAGCACGGGACAGGGGGCCGAGCAGTACTTC. It yields the protein CASSTGQGAEQYF. The rearrangement uses TRBV2 and TRBJ2-7; 12 positions match TRBD1. CDR1 and CDR2 from the germline V gene are SNHLY and FYNNEI. CDR3 length: 13 residues. Unmatched junction bases numbered 3, after V lost 6 bases and J lost 6 bases.

This chain links TRBV6-2 or TRBV6-3 with TRBJ1-5; D gene uncertain. Per the germline V gene, CDR1 is MNHEY and CDR2 is SVGEGT. The CDR3 runs to 14 residues. Trimming cost V 1 base and J 5 bases, with 9 bases left between them. CDR3 sequence: CASSYYGSYQPQHF. CDR3 DNA sequence: TGTGCCAGCAGTTACTACGGCAGTTATCAGCCCCAGCATTTT.

This clone is a singleton in its sample. This chain links TRBV25-1 with TRBJ2-5; 7 bases fit TRBD1. The V and J ends lost 10 bases and 5 bases, in that order; junction bases with no gene match: 10. The germline V gene has CDR1 MGHDK and CDR2 SYGVNS. This CDR3 region has 13 residues. The CDR3 DNA is TGTGCCACCCTCCCCAGGGGGTCCGAGACCCAGTACTTC. This encodes CATLPRGSETQYF.

The rearrangement links TRBV29-1 to TRBJ1-2; the D gene is possibly TRBD1 (6 bases). The CDR3 extends over 12 amino acids. CDR1 is SQVTM and CDR2 is ANQGSEA in the germline V gene. V lost 7 bases to trimming and J lost 5 bases, with 14 bases between them. CDR3 sequence: CSAGQPEYGYTF. The DNA of the CDR3 is TGCAGCGCCGGACAGCCAGAGTATGGCTACACCTTC.

This chain joins TRBV6-1 and TRBJ2-5; D possibly matches TRBD1 or TRBD2 (7 bases each). This CDR3 comprises 14 residues. The germline V and J ends were trimmed by 3 bases and 5 bases, with 13 bases remaining between them. Germline V gene sequence: CDR1 MNHNS, CDR2 SASEGT. The CDR3 DNA follows: TGTGCCAGCAGTGACAGGGGGGGATTCGAGACCCAGTACTTC. It yields the protein CASSDRGGFETQYF.

The V and J genes are TRBV6-6 and TRBJ2-7; D remains unclear. V lost 4 bases and J 3 bases, leaving 16 bases between the germline ends. From germline, CDR1 is MNHNY and CDR2 SVGAGI (reference sequence). The CDR3 has 15 residues. The CDR3 DNA is TGTGCCAGCAGTTCCGTGACTGCGACCCACTACGAGCAGTACTTC. Its translation is CASSSVTATHYEQYF.

The genes are TRBV6-2 or TRBV6-3 and TRBJ1-4, with unresolved D. The CDR3 extends over 11 amino acids. Germline CDR1 is MNHEY and CDR2 is SVGEGT. V gave up 5 bases and J gave up 8 bases, with 6 bases separating them. As DNA, the CDR3 is TGTGCCAGCAGTATACGGGAAAAACTGTTTTTT. Its protein is CASSIREKLFF.